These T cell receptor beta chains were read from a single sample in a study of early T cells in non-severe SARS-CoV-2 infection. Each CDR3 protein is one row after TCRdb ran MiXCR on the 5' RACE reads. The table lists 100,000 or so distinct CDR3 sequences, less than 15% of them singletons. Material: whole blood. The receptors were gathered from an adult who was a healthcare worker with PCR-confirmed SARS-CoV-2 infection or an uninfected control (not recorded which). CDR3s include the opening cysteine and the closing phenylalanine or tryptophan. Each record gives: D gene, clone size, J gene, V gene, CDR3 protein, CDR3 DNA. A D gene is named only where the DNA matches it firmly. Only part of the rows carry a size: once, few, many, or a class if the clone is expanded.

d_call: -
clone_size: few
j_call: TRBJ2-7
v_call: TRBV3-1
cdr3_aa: CASSSTIPSSSEQYF
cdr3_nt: TGTGCCAGCAGCTCGACTATCCCCTCCTCCAGCGAGCAGTACTTC

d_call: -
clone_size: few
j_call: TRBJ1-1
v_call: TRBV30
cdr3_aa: CAWSGVVTEAFF
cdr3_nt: TGTGCCTGGAGTGGAGTTGTCACTGAAGCTTTCTTT

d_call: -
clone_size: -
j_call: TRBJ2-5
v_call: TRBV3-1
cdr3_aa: CASRPDGRPQETQYF
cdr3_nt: TGTGCCAGCAGACCCGACGGACGGCCACAAGAGACCCAGTACTTC

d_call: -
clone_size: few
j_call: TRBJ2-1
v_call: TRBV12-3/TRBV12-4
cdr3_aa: CASSPGVPTRRSYNEQFF
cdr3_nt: TGTGCCAGCAGCCCTGGGGTCCCCACGAGGAGATCCTACAATGAGCAGTTCTTC

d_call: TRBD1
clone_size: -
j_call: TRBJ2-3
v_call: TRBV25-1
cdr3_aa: CASSEKGTDYTDTQYF
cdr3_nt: TGTGCCAGCAGTGAAAAAGGGACAGACTACACAGATACGCAGTATTTT

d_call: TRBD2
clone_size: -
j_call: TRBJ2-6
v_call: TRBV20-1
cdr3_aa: CSARAGRHSGANVLTF
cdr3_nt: TGCAGTGCTAGGGCCGGGAGGCACTCTGGGGCCAACGTCCTGACTTTC

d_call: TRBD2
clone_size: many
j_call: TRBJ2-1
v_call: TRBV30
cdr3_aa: CAWTVLPGGEDNEQFF
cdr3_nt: TGTGCCTGGACCGTACTCCCGGGAGGGGAGGACAATGAGCAGTTCTTC

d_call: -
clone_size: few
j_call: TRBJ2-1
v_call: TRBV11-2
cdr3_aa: CASSTDRRNEQFF
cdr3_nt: TGTGCCAGCAGCACAGATCGAAGGAATGAGCAGTTCTTC

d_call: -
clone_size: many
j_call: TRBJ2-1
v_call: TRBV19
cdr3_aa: CASRPTRGSYNEQFF
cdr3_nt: TGTGCCAGTAGGCCAACACGTGGGTCCTACAATGAGCAGTTCTTC

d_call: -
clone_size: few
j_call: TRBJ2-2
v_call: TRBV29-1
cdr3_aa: CSAPGTYKGELFF
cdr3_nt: TGCAGCGCCCCCGGGACCTACAAGGGGGAGCTGTTTTTT